The T cell receptor beta chain under discussion was sequenced for a study of cytomegalovirus exposure and HLA in healthy donors (dated by TCRdb to about 2017). As for the study more broadly: An earlier analysis of roughly 630 of the donors reported about 250 Gb of sequence data and roughly 100 million unique TCR beta sequences from 150 million to 200 million T cells. Roughly 300 gigabases of sequencing data and tens of millions of unique TCR sequences were included in an early release covering about 700 HLA-typed donors. The genetic ancestry cluster associated with self-reported Caucasian donors included 80% to 90% of the approximately 400 genotyped donors. The study aimed to test whether signatures of past pathogen exposure could be identified by cataloging public T cell receptors. The study profiled the T cell repertoires of 500 to 800 subjects by immunosequencing and related them to cytomegalovirus serostatus. A separate validation cohort of more than 100 different subjects was used in addition to the approximately 640-subject first cohort. The study combined high-throughput TCR immunosequencing, statistical association of individual TCRs with disease status, and machine learning to predict cytomegalovirus infection status. In a later analysis, previously published TCR beta repertoires from fewer than 750 donors were re-analyzed and high-resolution HLA genotyping was added so that TCR occurrence patterns could be studied. In the later analysis, no new phenotypic data were used to find candidate immune exposures; instead, reliance was placed on TCR beta sequences and their occurrence across donors. In an earlier analysis of a few hundred of the donors, high-throughput TCR beta sequencing was used to judge whether each TCR beta V gene segment behaved as functional or pseudogenic. Donor age, sex, ethnicity and CMV serostatus were collected together with the repertoire data. A later genetic analysis took genome-wide SNP genotypes for about 65% of the 666 donors and used that subset as a discovery cohort. Every discovery cohort repertoire had been produced on one sequencing platform. HLA typing included class I and class II loci at four-digit resolution. Typing coverage differed by locus: A, B, C, DRB1 and DQB1 were typed in about 629-640 donors, DQA1 in roughly 500, DPA1 in roughly 590, and DPB1 in approximately 450. Roughly five DR-DQ haplotypes were handled as single units for association and clustering, since linkage in the cohort was strong. Among roughly 400 genotyped donors of the cohort, an average of 235,054 unique TCR beta nucleotide sequences were sequenced per donor, roughly 18% of them non-productive.

As to this clone: Its target antigen remains unknown. Per-base quality was not reported, and no clone a single base away is much larger than it.

The CDR3, cysteine through phenylalanine, is 16 amino acids long. Only the CDR3 DNA stays, 48 bases, in frame from base 1. Relative to germline, V is missing 0 bases and J is missing 3 bases, with 5 bases of the junction outside any gene match. CDR1 and CDR2 are drawn from the germline V gene (reference sequence): SGHNT, YYREEE. Library generation was performed with the immunoSEQ multiplex PCR assay. The multiplex PCR relied on a mix of 60 forward primers for TCR Vbeta segments and 13 reverse primers for TCR Jbeta segments. The CDR3 region of rearranged TCR beta genes was amplified from genomic DNA by a multiplex PCR assay. Amplified TCR beta libraries were sequenced as 87-base-pair reads on the Illumina HiSeq System. In the paper's pipeline: A later analysis counted approximately 84 million unique TCR beta chains across the 550 to 800 repertoires, and around 12 million of these chains were shared by at least two donors. To remove PCR and sequencing errors, raw reads were error-corrected and collapsed into unique sequences using a nearest-neighbor algorithm that merged closely related sequences. CDR3 sequences were aligned to IMGT reference sequences to assign V, D and J gene segments. For a sequence to be retained, at least a six-nucleotide match to both a V gene segment and a J gene segment was required. Rearrangements were called productive when the CDR3 lacked stop codons and stayed in frame with V and J; all others were non-productive. Following IMGT convention, CDR3 was defined as the stretch from the second conserved V-encoded cysteine up to the conserved J-encoded phenylalanine. Sequences without an unambiguous match to a single V gene segment were excluded from the earlier analysis of approximately 560 of the donors. An earlier analysis of around 600 of the donors classified V segments as functional when productive rearrangements were above 56.7% and as segregating when the standard deviation between donors was above 5%. A statistical classification framework was built for diagnosing cytomegalovirus status from the catalog of TCR beta chain sequences. In a later analysis, TCR nucleotide sequences were compared against IMGT/GENE-DB human TR gene sequences so that V and J genes could be assigned. Using the TCRdist pipeline, a later analysis assigned CDR3 sequences along with most-parsimonious VDJ recombination scenarios. In a later analysis, every TCR beta chain was defined by the combination of its CDR3 amino acid sequence and its V-gene family, and reads without a unique V-gene family were dropped. To address suspected cross-contamination and a sequencing artifact, a later analysis removed approximately 600 highly shared, low-generation-probability nucleotide sequences. In a later analysis, a clonal expansion index for each public chain was calculated from normalized within-repertoire ranks of inferred template counts. In a later analysis, generation probabilities were computed using a VDJ recombination model fitted to out-of-frame rearrangements, and the results were checked against IGoR. A later analysis scored TCR-TCR, TCR-HLA and TCR-CMV co-occurrence with hypergeometric tests, applying a repertoire-size bias correction to TCR pairs. False discovery rates were estimated in a later analysis by permuting HLA or CMV assignments 20 times. In a later analysis, co-occurring TCRs were grouped using DBSCAN, with TCRdist sequence similarity added in when clustering inside HLA-allele-positive subsets. Repertoires with fewer than 30,000 or more than 120,000 public chains were left out of co-occurrence clustering, as were a handful of repertoires with anomalous nucleotide sharing. TCRdb took over this immuneACCESS table, retaining in-frame rearrangements with V and J assigned. Such tables are incomplete; in checked studies, under half of the missing clones stem from an unresolved V gene, and the remainder is unexplained. V and J calls and clone size are those listed in that table; D and trimming were worked out from the DNA. For this sample there are about 98,000 clones; about 70% appear just once. About 1.3% of the sample lies in the top ten.

The cohort was made up of 500 to 800 healthy bone marrow donors. At the time of sampling, every cohort member was nominally healthy, though immune exposures that went unrecorded were likely present. The donor was CMV seronegative and was included in the group of 352 seronegative cohort members. Every donor gave a peripheral blood sample, and the peripheral blood mononuclear cells from that sample were used for TCR beta sequencing. Genomic DNA was extracted from the blood cell samples with the Qiagen DNeasy Blood Extraction Kit. Overall study results and their limits: The cohort was sequenced for TCR beta chains only, and without alpha or paired-chain data the features that could be detected were limited. An association between a missense DCLRE1C variant and V-gene and J-gene trimming of TCR beta chains was found in a later genetic analysis and replicated in an independent cohort. The only immune exposure information available for the cohort was CMV serostatus. Some IMGT-functional V segments, including TRBV6-2 and TRBV6-3, could not be distinguished by the 87-base-pair reads and were therefore excluded. In an earlier analysis of 500 to 650 of the donors, most TCR beta V segments appeared in productive rearrangements about 87% or about 30% of the time, broadly matching IMGT annotations. Specific HLA alleles were associated with more than 15,000 TCR beta sequences at a false discovery rate of 0.05 in a later analysis. In a later analysis, most CMV-associated TCR beta chains were found to appear HLA-restricted, with HLA associations seemingly driven largely by CMV exposure. A later analysis reported that several top co-occurrence clusters appeared linked to parvovirus B19, influenza, CMV and Epstein-Barr virus. The classifier was reported to diagnose cytomegalovirus status with high specificity and sensitivity in both the original cohort and the validation cohort. A further reported finding was that TCR beta sequences accurately predicted the HLA-A and HLA-B alleles for most subjects in the first cohort. In the study, around 150 TCR beta chains were listed as associated with cytomegalovirus. A later analysis found that TCR association rates varied across HLA loci, with DRB1 alleles showing the most associated TCRs and HLA-C alleles the fewest. Presence/absence analyses assumed roughly uniform sequencing depth across donors, an assumption that may not hold. The earlier analysis of some 560 of the donors excluded roughly 17 rarely observed V segments, including chromosome 9 orphons, because counts were too low. Most TCR sequences were observed very rarely across donors, whereas some public TCRs were present in many individuals. When HLA alleles, especially DR and DQ, strongly co-occurred, attributing TCR associations to individual alleles was difficult. The sequencing pipeline was judged likely to have produced a cluster of highly shared sequence variants as a technical artifact. A later analysis found that HLA-associated TCR beta chains were more clonally expanded and had lower generation probabilities than equally common non-associated chains. Compared with the roughly 710-donor mean, donors in an Asian-associated ancestry cluster had fewer N-insertions in productive TCRs, according to a later genetic analysis. In vitro tests confirmed that a few of the cytomegalovirus-associated TCR beta chains recognize cytomegalovirus antigens. According to the authors, the approach could potentially be generalized to other disease states and immunological phenotypes. Correlated functional status among segregating V segments might be attributable to linkage disequilibrium, but an unknown experimental factor could not be ruled out. Because HLA typing was missing for some donors at each locus, association tests included only the typed subset.

The rearranged segments are TRBV5-4 and TRBJ2-7, with TRBD1 identical over 11 junction bases. The TCR was taken from a female donor in good health and CMV-seronegative. The sequenced material came from PBMCs. The CDR3 corresponds to CASSLGTGGPGYEQYF. The base sequence is TGTGCCAGCAGCTTGGGGACAGGGGGCCCTGGCTACGAGCAGTACTTC.